This passage covers 7 T cell receptor beta chains from one sample sequenced in a study of OX40 agonist ivuxolimab in advanced cancers. Generated by immunoSEQ multiplex PCR, the TCRdb table keeps only in-frame clones and is missing some. The repertoire holds some 21,000 clones, roughly 91% seen once, with 40% to 55% in the top ten. The sequenced sample was CD4+ or CD8+ T cells sorted from blood, obtained in a trial of the OX40 agonist ivuxolimab. The receptors were sampled from an adult with an advanced solid tumor such as melanoma, head and neck, liver or kidney cancer.

The chain uses TRBV4-1 and TRBJ2-7; 10 bases are a match to TRBD2. V lost 5 bases and J lost 7; bases outside the gene matches: 8. In germline, CDR1 is MGHRA, CDR2 YSYEKL. The CDR3 spans 14 residues. The CDR3 sequence: CASSVEGLAWEQYF. The CDR3 nucleotides read TGCGCCAGCAGCGTGGAGGGACTAGCGTGGGAGCAGTACTTC.

The chain joins TRBV19 to TRBJ2-3; D is possibly TRBD2 (6 bases). This CDR3 is 15 amino acids long. Germline V gene lookup returns CDR1 LNHDA and CDR2 SQIVND (reference sequence). Trimming left V 3 bases short and J 2 bases short, with 12 bases between. CDR3: CASSIFAGFTDTQYF. CDR3 nucleotides: TGTGCCAGTAGTATTTTTGCGGGATTCACAGATACGCAGTATTTT.

The gene calls are TRBV7-9 and TRBJ2-1; TRBD2 matches 12 bases. CDR1 and CDR2 (germline): SEHNR, FQNEAQ (reference sequence). V was pared by 4 bases and J by 4 bases, with 5 bases of the junction left unmatched. The CDR3 runs 16 residues. CDR3: CASSSLAGGRYNEQFF. CDR3 coding DNA: TGTGCCAGCAGCTCTCTAGCGGGAGGGAGGTACAATGAGCAGTTCTTC.

The V and J genes are TRBV6-5 and TRBJ1-3; TRBD1 aligns across 9 bases. The CDR3 is made up of 15 amino acids. Germline loops: CDR1 MNHEY, CDR2 SVGAGI. J lost 4 bases, V lost 4 bases, and 5 bases had no gene match. CDR3 sequence (DNA): TGTGCCAGCAGTTCTACAGGGGGCCTCGGAAACACCATATATTTT. The encoded protein is CASSSTGGLGNTIYF.

The chain employs TRBV25-1 and TRBJ2-1; TRBD2 matches 9 bases. This CDR3 contains 14 residues. From germline, CDR1 is MGHDK and CDR2 SYGVNS. V lost 0 bases to trimming and J lost 8 bases; unmatched junction nucleotides: 2. CDR3 region: CASSEYGTSHEQFF. The CDR3 DNA sequence: TGTGCCAGCAGTGAATACGGGACTAGCCATGAGCAGTTCTTC. The whole variable domain, filled in from reference TRBV25-1 and TRBJ2-1, reads EADIYQTPRYLVIGTGKKITLECSQTMGHDKMYWYQQDPGMELHLIHYSYGVNSTEKGDLSSESTVSRIRTEHFPLTLESARPSHTSQYLCASSEYGTSHEQFFGPGTRLTVL.

The chain recombines TRBV21-1 with TRBJ1-2. TRBV21-1 represents a pseudogene. The length of the CDR3 is 15 residues. The CDR3 protein is CASSKVNRGSYGYTF. CDR3 sequence (DNA): TGTGCCAGCAGCAAAGTTAACCGGGGCAGCTATGGCTACACCTTC.

V is TRBV4-1 and J is TRBJ1-5; D is ambiguous. From germline, CDR1 is MGHRA and CDR2 YSYEKL. The CDR3 has 16 residues. Trimming removed 1 base at V and 6 bases at J, with 16 bases between. In DNA, the CDR3 is TGCGCCAGCAGCCAAGTGGGCGGGTATAGCGGTCAGCCCCAGCATTTT. Residues: CASSQVGGYSGQPQHF.